This T cell receptor (beta chain) is from a study of immune characterization of retroperitoneal liposarcoma (dated 2019 in TCRdb). CDR1 and CDR2 (SGHAT, FQNNGV) derive from the germline V gene. The CDR3 spans 12 residues, from the cysteine through the phenylalanine. This entry keeps only the CDR3 DNA: 36 bases, framed from base 1. For this clonotype: Its antigen remains undetermined. Base qualities are not at hand, and no much larger clone is one base apart.

Receptor libraries were prepared by PCR. Sequenced using a NextSeq 500. Using fastp trimming at Q25 and MiXCR clonotype assembly, TCRdb reanalyzed the public sequencing data and kept in-frame beta chains. Identical CDR3 protein sequences are pooled into one entry, listed with their most common genes and DNA. Counted in this sample were 10,000 or so distinct CDR3 sequences; approximately 30% of them appeared once. The ten largest make up around 8% of the sample. The receptor was isolated from a male donor with retroperitoneal liposarcoma. This sequence uses TRBV11-2 and TRBJ2-5, with no confident D gene call. The J call may be mistaken, given a closer DNA end match to TRBJ2-7. Sequenced: tumor tissue. CDR3 region: CASSASVSEQYF. The DNA sequence is as follows: TGTGCCAGCAGCGCCTCGGTGAGCGAGCAGTACTTC.